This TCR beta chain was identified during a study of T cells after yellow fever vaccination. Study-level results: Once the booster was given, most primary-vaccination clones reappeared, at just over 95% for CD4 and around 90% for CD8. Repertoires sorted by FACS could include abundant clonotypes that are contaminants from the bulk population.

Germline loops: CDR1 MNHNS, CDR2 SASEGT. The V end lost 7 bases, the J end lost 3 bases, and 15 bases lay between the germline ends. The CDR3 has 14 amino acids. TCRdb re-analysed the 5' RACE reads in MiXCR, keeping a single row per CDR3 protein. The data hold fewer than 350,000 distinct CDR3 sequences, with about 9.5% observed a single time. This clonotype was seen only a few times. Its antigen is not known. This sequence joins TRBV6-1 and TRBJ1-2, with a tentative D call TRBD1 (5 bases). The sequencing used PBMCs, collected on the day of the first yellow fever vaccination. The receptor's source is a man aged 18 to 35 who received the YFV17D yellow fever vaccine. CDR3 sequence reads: CASTPSGGHYGYTF. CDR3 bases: TGTGCCAGCACCCCCTCGGGGGGACACTATGGCTACACCTTC.